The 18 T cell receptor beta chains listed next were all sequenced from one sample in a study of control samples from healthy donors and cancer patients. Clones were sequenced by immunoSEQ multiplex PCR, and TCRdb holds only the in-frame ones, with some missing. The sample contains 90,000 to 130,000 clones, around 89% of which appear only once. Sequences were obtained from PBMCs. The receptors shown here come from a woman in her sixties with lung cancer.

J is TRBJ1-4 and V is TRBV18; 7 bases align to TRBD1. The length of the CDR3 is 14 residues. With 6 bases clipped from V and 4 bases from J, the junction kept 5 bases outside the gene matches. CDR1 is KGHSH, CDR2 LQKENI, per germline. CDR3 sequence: CASSQQGNNEKLFF. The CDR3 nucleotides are TGTGCCAGCTCCCAACAGGGGAATAATGAAAAACTGTTTTTT.

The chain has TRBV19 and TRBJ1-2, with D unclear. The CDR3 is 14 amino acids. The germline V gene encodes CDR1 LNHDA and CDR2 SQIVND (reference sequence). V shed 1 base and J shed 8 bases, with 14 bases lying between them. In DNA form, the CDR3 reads TGTGCCAGTAGTATAGTGATCGAAGGGTACGGCTACACCTTC. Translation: CASSIVIEGYGYTF.

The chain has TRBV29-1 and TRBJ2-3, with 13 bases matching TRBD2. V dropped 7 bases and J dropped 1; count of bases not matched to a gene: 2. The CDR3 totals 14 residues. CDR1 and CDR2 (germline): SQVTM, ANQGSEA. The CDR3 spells CSGLAGGRTDTQYF. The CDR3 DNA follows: TGCAGCGGACTAGCGGGGGGCCGCACAGATACGCAGTATTTT.

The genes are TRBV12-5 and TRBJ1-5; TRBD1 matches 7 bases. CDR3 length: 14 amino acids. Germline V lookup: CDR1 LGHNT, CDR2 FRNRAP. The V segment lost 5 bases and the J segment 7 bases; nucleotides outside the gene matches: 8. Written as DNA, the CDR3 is TGTGCTAGTGGTACATCGGACAGGAGCCAGCCCCAGCATTTT. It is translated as CASGTSDRSQPQHF.

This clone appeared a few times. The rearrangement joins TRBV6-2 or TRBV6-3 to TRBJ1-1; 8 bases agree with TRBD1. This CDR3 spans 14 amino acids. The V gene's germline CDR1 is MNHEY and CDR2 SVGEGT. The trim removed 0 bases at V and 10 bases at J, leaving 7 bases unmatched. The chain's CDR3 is CASSYSGTGGIAFF. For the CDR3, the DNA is TGTGCCAGCAGTTACTCCGGGACAGGTGGCATAGCTTTCTTT.

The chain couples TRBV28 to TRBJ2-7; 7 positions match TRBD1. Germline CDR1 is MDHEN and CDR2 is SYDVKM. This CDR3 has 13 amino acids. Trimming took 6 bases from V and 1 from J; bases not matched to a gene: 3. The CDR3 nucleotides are TGTGCCAGCAGACAGACAGGGTCCTACGAGCAGTACTTC. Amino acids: CASRQTGSYEQYF.

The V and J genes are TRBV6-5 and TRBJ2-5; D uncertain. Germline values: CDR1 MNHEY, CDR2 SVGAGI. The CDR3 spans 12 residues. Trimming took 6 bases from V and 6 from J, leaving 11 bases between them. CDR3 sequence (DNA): TGTGCCAGCAGGGACCTAACTAAGACCCAGTACTTC. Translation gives CASRDLTKTQYF.

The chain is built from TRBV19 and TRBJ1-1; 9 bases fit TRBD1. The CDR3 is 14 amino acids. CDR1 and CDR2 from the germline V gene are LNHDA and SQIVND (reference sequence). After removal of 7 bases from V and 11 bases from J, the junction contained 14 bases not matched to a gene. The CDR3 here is CASTGDRDLFGAFF. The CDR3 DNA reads TGTGCCAGTACAGGGGACAGGGATCTGTTTGGCGCTTTCTTT. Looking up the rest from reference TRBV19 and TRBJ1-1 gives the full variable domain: DGGITQSPKYLFRKEGQNVTLSCEQNLNHDAMYWYRQDPGQGLRLIYYSQIVNDFQKGDIAEGYSVSREKKESFPLTVTSAQKNPTAFYLCASTGDRDLFGAFFGQGTRLTVV.

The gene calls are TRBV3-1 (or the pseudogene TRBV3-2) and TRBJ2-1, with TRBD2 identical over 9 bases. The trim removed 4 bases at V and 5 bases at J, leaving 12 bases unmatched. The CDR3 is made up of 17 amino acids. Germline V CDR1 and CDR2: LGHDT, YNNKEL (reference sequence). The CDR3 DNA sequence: TGTGCCAGCAGCCGTGGACTTAGCGGGAGTCCTCACAATGAGCAGTTCTTC. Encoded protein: CASSRGLSGSPHNEQFF.

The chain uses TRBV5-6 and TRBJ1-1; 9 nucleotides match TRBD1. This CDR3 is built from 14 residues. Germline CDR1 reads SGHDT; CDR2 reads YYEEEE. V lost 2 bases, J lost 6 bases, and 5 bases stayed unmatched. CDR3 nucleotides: TGTGCCAGCAGCTTTGACAGGGGGTCGGCTGAAGCTTTCTTT. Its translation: CASSFDRGSAEAFF.

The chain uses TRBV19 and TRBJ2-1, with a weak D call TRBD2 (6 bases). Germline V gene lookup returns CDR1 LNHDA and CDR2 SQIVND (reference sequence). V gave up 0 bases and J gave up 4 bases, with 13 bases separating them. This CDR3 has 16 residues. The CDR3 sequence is CASSIEAGYPYNEQFF. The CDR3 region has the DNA TGTGCCAGTAGTATAGAAGCGGGCTACCCTTACAATGAGCAGTTCTTC.

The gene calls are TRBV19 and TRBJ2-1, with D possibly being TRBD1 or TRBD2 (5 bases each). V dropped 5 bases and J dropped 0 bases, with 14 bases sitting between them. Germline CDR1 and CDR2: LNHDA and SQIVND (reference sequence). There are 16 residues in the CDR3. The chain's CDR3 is CASSGPAGSSYNEQFF. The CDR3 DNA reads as TGTGCCAGTAGTGGCCCTGCAGGGAGCTCCTACAATGAGCAGTTCTTC.

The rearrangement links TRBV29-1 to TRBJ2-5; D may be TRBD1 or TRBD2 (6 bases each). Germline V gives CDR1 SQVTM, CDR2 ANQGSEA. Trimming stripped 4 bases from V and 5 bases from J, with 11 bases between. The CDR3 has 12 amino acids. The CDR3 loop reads CSVGGAGETQYF. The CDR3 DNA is TGCAGCGTTGGGGGGGCAGGGGAGACCCAGTACTTC.

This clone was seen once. This chain's CDR3 is CASSLAIDSGLYSNQPQHF. CDR3 in DNA: TGTGCCAGCAGCTTGGCCATCGACAGCGGACTATATAGCAATCAGCCCCAGCATTTT. The chain joins TRBV5-8 to TRBJ1-5; TRBD1 might be the D (5 bases). The CDR3 runs to 19 residues. The germline V gene encodes CDR1 SGHTS and CDR2 YDEGEE. V lost 0 bases to trimming and J lost 0 bases, with 19 bases between them. The full variable domain, in which reference TRBV5-8 and TRBJ1-5 provide the parts outside the CDR3, is EAGVTQSPTHLIKTRGQQATLRCSPISGHTSVYWYQQALGLGLQFLLWYDEGEERNRGNFPPRFSGRQFPNYSSELNVNALELEDSALYLCASSLAIDSGLYSNQPQHFGDGTRLSIL.

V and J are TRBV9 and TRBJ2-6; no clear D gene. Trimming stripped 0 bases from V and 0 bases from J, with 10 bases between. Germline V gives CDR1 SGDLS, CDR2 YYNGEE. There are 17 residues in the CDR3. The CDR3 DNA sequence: TGTGCCAGCAGCGTAGGGGCGGTTAGCTCTGGGGCCAACGTCCTGACTTTC. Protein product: CASSVGAVSSGANVLTF.

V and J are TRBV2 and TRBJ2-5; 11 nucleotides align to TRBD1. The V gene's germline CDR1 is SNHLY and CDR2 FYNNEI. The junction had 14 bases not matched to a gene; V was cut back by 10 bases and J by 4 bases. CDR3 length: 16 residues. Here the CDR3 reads CAIGRDRGMGGETQYF. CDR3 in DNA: TGTGCCATCGGACGGGACAGGGGGATGGGAGGAGAGACCCAGTACTTC.

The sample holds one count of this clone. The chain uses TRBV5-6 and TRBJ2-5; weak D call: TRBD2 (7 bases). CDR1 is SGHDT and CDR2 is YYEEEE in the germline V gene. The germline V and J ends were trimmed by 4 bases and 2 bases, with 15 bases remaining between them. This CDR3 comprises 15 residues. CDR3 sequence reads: CASSPTGGAQETQYF. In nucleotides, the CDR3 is TGTGCCAGCAGCCCCACGGGGGGCGCACAAGAGACCCAGTACTTC.

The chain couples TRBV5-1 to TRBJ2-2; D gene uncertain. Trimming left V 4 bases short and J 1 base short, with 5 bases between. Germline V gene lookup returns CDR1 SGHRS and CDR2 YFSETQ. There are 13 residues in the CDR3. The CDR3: CASSPENTGELFF. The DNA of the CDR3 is TGCGCCAGCAGCCCGGAGAACACCGGGGAGCTGTTTTTT.